These 11 T cell receptor beta chains were all obtained from the same sample, sequenced in a study of beta chain features in type 1 diabetes. Every bit of the isolated RNA underwent reverse transcription, so sequencing read expressed TCRB transcripts. The data were produced by immunoSEQ multiplex PCR, yet TCRdb's version contains in-frame clones alone and is incomplete. The data show 310,000 or so clones, roughly 11% seen once. Input material: naive CD4+ T cells from blood. These receptors were taken from a woman younger than 45 in good health.

The chain couples TRBV30 to TRBJ2-1; 9 bases match TRBD1. CDR1 is GTSNPN and CDR2 is SVGIG in the germline V gene (reference sequence). V lost 2 bases to trimming and J lost 3 bases; unmatched junction nucleotides: 5. The CDR3 is made up of 15 amino acids. As DNA, the CDR3 is TGTGCCTGGAGTCCCGGGACAGGGCTCTACAATGAGCAGTTCTTC. This sequence encodes CAWSPGTGLYNEQFF.

This clone has a handful of counts. The rearrangement joins TRBV7-9 to TRBJ1-5; 7 bases agree with TRBD1. Germline CDR1 and CDR2: SEHNR and FQNEAQ (reference sequence). V trimming: 4 bases; J trimming: 0 bases; junction bases outside the gene matches: 3. This CDR3 is built from 15 residues. This CDR3 reads CASSSGTVSNQPQHF. DNA for the CDR3: TGTGCCAGCAGCTCCGGGACAGTTAGCAATCAGCCCCAGCATTTT.

With regard to this clone: Other DNA variants within this sample encode the same CDR3. Here the CDR3 reads CASSLVGTGQETQYF. CDR3 DNA sequence: TGCGCCAGCAGCTTGGTCGGGACAGGGCAAGAGACCCAGTACTTC. The chain uses TRBV5-1 and TRBJ2-5, with 9 nucleotides matching TRBD1. Germline CDR1 reads SGHRS; CDR2 reads YFSETQ. Trimming took 0 bases from V and 2 from J; bases not matched to a gene: 2. The CDR3 is made up of 15 amino acids.

This clone was counted a few times. V usage is TRBV5-1 and J usage is TRBJ2-1; 7 positions agree with TRBD1. Germline V gene lookup returns CDR1 SGHRS and CDR2 YFSETQ. The CDR3 has 14 residues. V was pared by 2 bases and J by 8 bases, with 7 bases of the junction left unmatched. The CDR3 DNA sequence: TGCGCCAGCAGCTTAGGGACAGTTATGGATGAGCAGTTCTTC. Protein sequence: CASSLGTVMDEQFF. Supplemented by reference TRBV5-1 and TRBJ2-1, the full variable domain reads KAGVTQTPRYLIKTRGQQVTLSCSPISGHRSVSWYQQTPGQGLQFLFEYFSETQRNKGNFPGRFSGRQFSNSRSEMNVSTLELGDSALYLCASSLGTVMDEQFFGPGTRLTVL.

The chain employs TRBV7-3 and TRBJ2-1; perhaps TRBD1 as D (6 bases). This CDR3 is 15 amino acids long. Trimming took off 5 bases at V and 3 bases at J, with 14 bases between the two ends. The germline V gene encodes CDR1 SGHTA and CDR2 FQGTGA. CDR3: CASSQRGGNYNEQFF. The CDR3 bases are TGTGCCAGCAGCCAGCGAGGGGGAAACTACAATGAGCAGTTCTTC. Based on the CDR3 plus reference TRBV7-3 and TRBJ2-1, the full variable domain is GAGVSQTPSNKVTEKGKYVELRCDPISGHTALYWYRQSLGQGPEFLIYFQGTGAADDSGLPNDRFFAVRPEGSVSTLKIQRTERGDSAVYLCASSQRGGNYNEQFFGPGTRLTVL.

A few counts support this clone. The V gene is TRBV4-3, the J gene TRBJ2-1; a possible D gene is TRBD2 (6 bases). V dropped 0 bases and J dropped 0 bases, with 18 bases sitting between them. CDR3 length: 19 amino acids. Germline V lookup: CDR1 LGHNA, CDR2 YSLEER. The CDR3 loop is CASSQDYDGGASSYNEQFF. As DNA, the CDR3 is TGCGCCAGCAGCCAAGATTACGATGGCGGGGCGAGCTCCTACAATGAGCAGTTCTTC.

This clone turned up a few times. The V and J genes are TRBV4-3 and TRBJ2-3, with TRBD2 matching over 10 bases. The germline CDR1 and CDR2 sequences are LGHNA and YSLEER. CDR3 length: 17 amino acids. V lost 1 base, J lost 8 bases, and 12 bases stayed unmatched. CDR3 in DNA: TGCGCCAGCAGCCAAGCGGGGCCTAGCGGGAGCAGGGGTACGCAGTATTTT. As protein: CASSQAGPSGSRGTQYF.

The chain carries TRBV9 and TRBJ2-2; D uncertain. This CDR3 comprises 15 residues. V lost 0 bases and J 4 bases, leaving 10 bases between the germline ends. CDR1 is SGDLS and CDR2 is YYNGEE in the germline V gene. CDR3: CASSVVSRGTGELFF. CDR3 DNA sequence: TGTGCCAGCAGCGTAGTCTCTCGCGGCACCGGGGAGCTGTTTTTT.

This clone was observed a handful of times. The rearrangement joins TRBV9 to TRBJ2-1, with TRBD2 matching 7 bases. The CDR3 sequence is 18 residues long. Germline CDR1 is SGDLS and CDR2 is YYNGEE. V lost 3 bases to trimming and J lost 7 bases; unmatched junction nucleotides: 19. CDR3 in amino acids: CASSGQPPGLAVTNEQFF. The CDR3, as DNA: TGTGCCAGCAGCGGACAACCCCCCGGTCTAGCGGTAACTAATGAGCAGTTCTTC.

This clone has more than one count but fewer than ten. V usage is TRBV7-9 and J usage is TRBJ1-2; D is possibly TRBD1 (6 bases). Germline CDR1 is SEHNR and CDR2 is FQNEAQ (reference sequence). There are 16 residues in the CDR3. The V and J ends lost 3 bases and 3 bases respectively, with 17 bases between them. For the CDR3, the DNA is TGTGCCAGCAGCTTCCCCGACAGGTCATGGGACTATGGCTACACCTTC. Its protein is CASSFPDRSWDYGYTF. Variable domain in full (rest from reference TRBV7-9 and TRBJ1-2): DTGVSQNPRHKITKRGQNVTFRCDPISEHNRLYWYRQTLGQGPEFLTYFQNEAQLEKSRLLSDRFSAERPKGSFSTLEIQRTEQGDSAMYLCASSFPDRSWDYGYTFGSGTRLTVV.

This chain uses TRBV5-4 with TRBJ2-1; possible D gene TRBD2, 6 bases. Germline CDR1 reads SGHNT; CDR2 reads YYREEE (reference sequence). This CDR3 spans 17 amino acids. V shed 0 bases and J shed 7 bases, with 20 bases lying between them. CDR3: CASSLGTSFDGKNEQFF. The CDR3 DNA reads TGTGCCAGCAGCTTGGGTACTAGCTTTGATGGAAAGAATGAGCAGTTCTTC.